The 29 T cell receptor beta chains given below trace back to one sample, sequenced in a study of blood T cells in healthy people across ages. PCR was performed a second time for roughly 7 to 11 cycles using a sample-barcoded 5' primer and a J-beta primer mix. TCRdb reprocessed the 5' RACE reads via MiXCR and lists one record per CDR3 protein. The sample records fewer than 2 million distinct CDR3 sequences, approximately 40% being singletons. The sample was blood. These receptors all stem from a human donor in good health.

CDR3 in DNA: TGTGCCAGCAGCGAGGATCCGAGGATGCTAGGCTACACCTTC. Its translation: CASSEDPRMLGYTF. The genes are TRBV9 and TRBJ1-2; D call uncertain. This CDR3 region has 14 residues. The germline gives CDR1 SGDLS, CDR2 YYNGEE. Deletions cut 3 bases from V and 8 bases from J, with 17 bases between.

The rearrangement joins TRBV14 to TRBJ2-1; 8 nucleotides match TRBD1. Germline V gene sequence: CDR1 SGHDN, CDR2 FVKESK. The length of the CDR3 is 17 residues. V lost 3 bases, J lost 5 bases, and 12 bases stayed unmatched. CDR3 amino acids: CASSQVLGTGPDNEQFF. The DNA of the CDR3 is TGTGCCAGCAGCCAGGTACTTGGGACAGGACCCGACAATGAGCAGTTCTTC.

This clonotype was seen a handful of times. This chain connects TRBV12-3 or TRBV12-4 to TRBJ1-2; 8 positions agree with TRBD1. This CDR3 region has 15 residues. V was pared by 6 bases and J by 4 bases, with 10 bases of the junction left unmatched. The CDR3 protein is CASSQFGQGTYGYTF. CDR3 nucleotide sequence: TGTGCCAGCAGCCAATTCGGACAGGGCACCTATGGCTACACCTTC.

Here the CDR3 DNA reads TGTGCCAGCAGTTCGGGCGGGGGCCGAGGAGATACGCAGTATTTT. Amino acids: CASSSGGGRGDTQYF. The chain links TRBV6-5 to TRBJ2-3; maybe TRBD2 (7 bases). The germline gives CDR1 MNHEY, CDR2 SVGAGI. V was cut by 4 bases and J by 5 bases, with 16 bases left in between. The CDR3 sequence is 15 residues long.

The table lists this clonotype with a few counts. The rearrangement joins TRBV20-1 to TRBJ2-7, with unresolved D. V gave up 0 bases and J gave up 5 bases, with 11 bases separating them. From germline, CDR1 is DFQATT and CDR2 SNEGSKA (reference sequence). This CDR3 is 13 amino acids long. The CDR3 sequence: CSARDFRTHEQYF. For the CDR3, the DNA is TGCAGTGCTAGAGATTTCAGGACCCACGAGCAGTACTTC.

The J gene is TRBJ2-5, the V gene TRBV5-6; D perhaps matches TRBD1 (5 bases). Trimming took off 1 base at V and 0 bases at J, with 10 bases between the two ends. Germline V gene data show CDR1 as SGHDT and CDR2 as YYEEEE. The CDR3 has 15 residues. Here the CDR3 reads CASSLRGWYQETQYF. Here the CDR3 DNA reads TGTGCCAGCAGCTTGAGGGGCTGGTACCAAGAGACCCAGTACTTC.

This clonotype was observed a single time. A much larger clone differs by one base, so this may be a read error. The J gene is TRBJ2-1, the V gene TRBV6-5; D tentatively fits TRBD1 or TRBD2 (5 bases each). Germline-derived CDR1 and CDR2 are MNHEY and SVGAGI. There are 12 residues in the CDR3. The V gene lost 6 bases and the J gene lost 12 bases, with 15 bases spanning the gap. CDR3 protein: CASSHDRDAQFF. The CDR3 DNA reads as TGTGCCAGCAGCCACGATCGGGACGCGCAGTTCTTC.

The chain carries TRBV2 and TRBJ2-1, with 7 bases identical to TRBD2. Germline CDR1 SNHLY, CDR2 FYNNEI. This CDR3 has 14 amino acids. With 4 bases clipped from V and 6 bases from J, the junction kept 6 bases outside the gene matches. The CDR3: CASSVEGEGNEQFF. The CDR3 bases are TGTGCCAGCAGTGTTGAAGGGGAGGGCAATGAGCAGTTCTTC.

The chain combines TRBV7-3 with TRBJ2-3; D remains unclear. With 1 base removed from V and 8 bases from J, the gap between germline ends came to 13 bases. The germline gives CDR1 SGHTA, CDR2 FQGTGA. This CDR3 has 14 residues. The CDR3 nucleotides read TGTGCCAGCAGCTTAAGACCCACCCCGGGTACGCAGTATTTT. Translation gives CASSLRPTPGTQYF.

This clonotype was seen only a few times. The CDR3 sequence: CSAYRDRVYNEQFF. The CDR3 region has the DNA TGCAGCGCCTACCGGGACAGGGTCTACAATGAGCAGTTCTTC. The chain combines TRBV29-1 with TRBJ2-1, with TRBD1 matching 9 bases. V was clipped by 7 bases and J by 3 bases; unmatched bases: 7. The V gene's germline CDR1 is SQVTM and CDR2 ANQGSEA. The CDR3 is made up of 14 amino acids.

This clonotype turned up a few times. The chain combines TRBV29-1 with TRBJ1-1, with D hard to call. The germline V gene encodes CDR1 SQVTM and CDR2 ANQGSEA. The CDR3 is 13 amino acids. The V end was cut by 4 bases, the J end by 0 bases, with 9 bases between. CDR3 amino acids: CSVVPRMNTEAFF. In nucleotides, the CDR3 is TGCAGCGTTGTACCGAGAATGAACACTGAAGCTTTCTTT.

This chain links TRBV20-1 with TRBJ2-7; D is perhaps TRBD2 (6 bases). Germline V gene data show CDR1 as DFQATT and CDR2 as SNEGSKA (reference sequence). V was cut by 6 bases and J by 0 bases, with 15 bases left in between. This CDR3 is 14 amino acids long. The CDR3 loop is CSAVLGLLSYEQYF. Here the CDR3 DNA reads TGCAGTGCGGTACTGGGACTCCTCTCCTACGAGCAGTACTTC.

This clonotype was seen only a few times. V and J are TRBV6-6 and TRBJ2-4, with 12 bases that match TRBD2. The CDR3 extends over 16 amino acids. V was clipped by 5 bases and J by 2 bases; unmatched bases: 4. Germline CDR1 reads MNHNY; CDR2 reads SVGAGI (reference sequence). The DNA of the CDR3 is TGTGCCAGCAGTCCTAGCGGGGGGGCCCCCAAAAACATTCAGTACTTC. It codes for CASSPSGGAPKNIQYF.

This clonotype was recorded many times. This chain links TRBV20-1 with TRBJ1-6; D remains unclear. The ends were cut back, 1 base at V and 10 bases at J, with 11 bases in the middle. The germline CDR1 and CDR2 sequences are DFQATT and SNEGSKA (reference sequence). This CDR3 is built from 13 residues. CDR3 in amino acids: CSARGGVGSPLHF. The CDR3 region has the DNA TGCAGTGCTAGAGGGGGAGTCGGATCACCCCTCCACTTT.

This clonotype occurred a few times. V gene TRBV29-1 combines with J gene TRBJ2-3; D may be TRBD1 or TRBD2 (6 bases each). This CDR3 has 14 residues. Germline lookup yields CDR1 SQVTM and CDR2 ANQGSEA. V was trimmed by 6 bases and J by 2 bases, leaving 15 bases between them. CDR3 in DNA: TGCAGCGTCGCTGAGGGGGGCAACACAGATACGCAGTATTTT. Translating gives CSVAEGGNTDTQYF.

This clonotype was found a few times. The V and J genes are TRBV7-2 and TRBJ1-2; a possible D gene is TRBD1 (5 bases). Germline values: CDR1 SGHTA, CDR2 FQGNSA. The V end was cut by 5 bases, the J end by 8 bases, with 12 bases between. This CDR3 spans 12 amino acids. The CDR3 DNA follows: TGTGCCAGCAGCCGAATGTGGGGGGGCTACACCTTC. It yields the protein CASSRMWGGYTF.

On this clonotype itself: A much larger clone differs from this one at a single base, so this may be a read error. The DNA for the CDR3 is TGTGCCAGCAGTGACTATCCCTTGGCGACAAGGGGAAACATTCAGTACTTC. As protein: CASSDYPLATRGNIQYF. The J gene is TRBJ2-4, the V gene TRBV6-1; D possibly corresponds to TRBD1 (5 bases). This CDR3 comprises 17 residues. Trimming left V 3 bases short and J 6 bases short, with 21 bases between. Germline V gene data show CDR1 as MNHNS and CDR2 as SASEGT.

The chain has TRBV13 and TRBJ1-2; D may be TRBD1 (5 bases). Germline V lookup: CDR1 PRHDT, CDR2 FYEKMQ (reference sequence). The V end was cut by 6 bases, the J end by 6 bases, with 14 bases between. The CDR3 length is 13 residues. The CDR3 sequence: CASRRSGGNGYTF. In DNA, the CDR3 is TGTGCCAGCAGACGGTCGGGGGGAAATGGCTACACCTTC.

V gene TRBV5-1 combines with J gene TRBJ1-5; no definite D call. V lost 0 bases and J 2 bases, leaving 12 bases between the germline ends. Germline V gene lookup returns CDR1 SGHRS and CDR2 YFSETQ. This CDR3 is built from 16 residues. CDR3 in amino acids: CASSLEGPVGNQPQHF. Here the CDR3 DNA reads TGCGCCAGCAGCTTGGAAGGGCCTGTGGGCAATCAGCCCCAGCATTTT. Variable domain in full (rest from reference TRBV5-1 and TRBJ1-5): KAGVTQTPRYLIKTRGQQVTLSCSPISGHRSVSWYQQTPGQGLQFLFEYFSETQRNKGNFPGRFSGRQFSNSRSEMNVSTLELGDSALYLCASSLEGPVGNQPQHFGDGTRLSIL.

The chain uses TRBV7-8 and TRBJ1-1, with 7 bases aligning to TRBD1. CDR3 length: 15 amino acids. J lost 4 bases, V lost 5 bases, and 10 bases had no gene match. Germline V lookup: CDR1 SGHVS, CDR2 FQNEAQ. The CDR3 loop reads CASSAYRGGGTEAFF. In nucleotides, the CDR3 is TGTGCCAGCAGCGCTTACAGGGGCGGCGGCACTGAAGCTTTCTTT.

Only a few counts were recorded for this clonotype. The J gene is TRBJ2-3, the V gene TRBV2; maybe TRBD1 (5 bases). Trimming took 6 bases from V and 1 from J, leaving 20 bases between them. The CDR3 has 17 amino acids. The V gene's germline CDR1 is SNHLY and CDR2 FYNNEI. The DNA for the CDR3 is TGTGCCAGCAGCGACCACAAATTCAGGGTGGGCACAGATACGCAGTATTTT. Its protein is CASSDHKFRVGTDTQYF.

This clonotype was counted only a few times. The chain couples TRBV29-1 to TRBJ1-1; D is possibly TRBD1 (6 bases). Trimming shortened V by 2 bases and J by 4 bases, and 14 bases separated the two germline ends. CDR1 is SQVTM and CDR2 is ANQGSEA in the germline V gene. The CDR3 covers 14 residues. This CDR3 is CSVERRGTGTEAFF. CDR3 DNA sequence: TGCAGCGTTGAAAGGAGGGGGACGGGCACTGAAGCTTTCTTT.

The chain is built from TRBV29-1 and TRBJ2-3; no reliable D call. The V and J ends lost 2 bases and 6 bases respectively, with 15 bases between them. Germline CDR1 is SQVTM and CDR2 is ANQGSEA. This CDR3 spans 14 amino acids. This CDR3 is CSVEFTDRSDTQYF. The CDR3 DNA is TGCAGCGTTGAATTTACCGACCGTAGTGATACGCAGTATTTT.

CDR3 in amino acids: CATRVIGFHEQYF. The CDR3 DNA reads as TGTGCCACTCGGGTTATAGGGTTCCACGAGCAGTACTTC. The rearrangement joins TRBV6-1 to TRBJ2-7; unclear D gene. V was cut by 10 bases and J by 5 bases, with 18 bases left in between. The CDR3 totals 13 residues. Per germline, CDR1 MNHNS and CDR2 SASEGT.

The chain has TRBV7-2 and TRBJ2-1; 8 bases align to TRBD2. The CDR3 consists of 13 residues. Per germline, CDR1 SGHTA and CDR2 FQGNSA. Trimming cost V 5 bases and J 12 bases; bases outside gene matches: 9. In DNA form, the CDR3 reads TGTGCCAGCAGCGGTAGCGGGGCAGATACGCAGTTCTTC. This sequence encodes CASSGSGADTQFF.

The V and J genes are TRBV7-2 and TRBJ1-1; 8 nucleotides line up with TRBD1. The germline V gene has CDR1 SGHTA and CDR2 FQGNSA. CDR3 length: 17 amino acids. The trim removed 1 base at V and 3 bases at J, leaving 10 bases unmatched. CDR3: CASSLVPGQVRDTEAFF. The CDR3 DNA sequence: TGTGCCAGCAGCTTAGTCCCGGGACAGGTTCGGGACACTGAAGCTTTCTTT. The variable domain in full, with the rest retrieved from reference TRBV7-2 and TRBJ1-1, is GAGVSQSPSNKVTEKGKDVELRCDPISGHTALYWYRQSLGQGLEFLIYFQGNSAPDKSGLPSDRFSAERTGGSVSTLTIQRTQQEDSAVYLCASSLVPGQVRDTEAFFGQGTRLTVV.

This clonotype was observed a few times. The rearrangement uses TRBV20-1 and TRBJ1-2; weak D call: TRBD1 (6 bases). Looked up from germline, CDR1 is DFQATT and CDR2 is SNEGSKA (reference sequence). Trimming removed 3 bases at V and 7 bases at J, with 21 bases between. The CDR3 extends over 15 amino acids. The CDR3 spells CSARREGTGYRGYTF. The CDR3 DNA is TGCAGTGCTAGGAGGGAGGGAACAGGGTATCGTGGCTACACCTTC.

In regard to this clonotype: One end of the junction varies from germline; a read error may be responsible. The V call is TRBV7-2, the J call TRBJ1-2; D is ambiguous. The CDR3 is 14 amino acids. Germline CDR1 SGHTA, CDR2 FQGNSA. CDR3 sequence: CASSPSGTNYGCTF. In DNA form, the CDR3 reads TGTGCCAGCAGCCCTTCCGGCACTAACTATGGCTGCACCTTC.

This clonotype was recorded once. This rearrangement joins TRBV12-3 or TRBV12-4 to TRBJ2-7, with 8 bases matching TRBD1. The CDR3 covers 15 residues. Trimming took 5 bases from V and 3 from J; bases not matched to a gene: 9. CDR3 amino acids: CASSRPTGVSYEQYF. In DNA form, the CDR3 reads TGTGCCAGCAGTAGACCGACAGGGGTGAGCTACGAGCAGTACTTC.